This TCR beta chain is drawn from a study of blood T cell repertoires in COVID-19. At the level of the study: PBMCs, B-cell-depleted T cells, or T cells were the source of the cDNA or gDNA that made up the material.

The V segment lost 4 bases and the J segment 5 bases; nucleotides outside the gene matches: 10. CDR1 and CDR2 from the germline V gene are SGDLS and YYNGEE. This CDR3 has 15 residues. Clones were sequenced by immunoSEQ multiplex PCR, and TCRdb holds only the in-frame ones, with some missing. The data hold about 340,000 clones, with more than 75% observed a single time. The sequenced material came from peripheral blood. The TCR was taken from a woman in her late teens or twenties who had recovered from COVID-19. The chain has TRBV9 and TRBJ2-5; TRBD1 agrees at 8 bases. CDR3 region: CASSSEGQGVETQYF. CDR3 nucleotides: TGTGCCAGCAGCTCAGAAGGACAGGGCGTGGAGACCCAGTACTTC.